Listed below are T cell receptor beta chains from one sample, sequenced in a study of blood T cell repertoires in COVID-19. Clones were read by immunoSEQ multiplex PCR, and TCRdb kept only the in-frame ones, dropping some. The sample includes 190,000 or so clones, roughly 85% of them seen just once. Sequencing used PBMCs or T cells enriched from blood (not recorded which). The receptors derive from a man in his forties or fifties who had recovered from COVID-19. Both conserved end residues are part of each CDR3. The D gene is left open where the match is weak. Size is omitted from some rows. Given values are once, few, many or a class for expanded clones.

abundance: -; d_gene: TRBD2; v_gene: TRBV6-2/TRBV6-3; j_gene: TRBJ2-3; CDR3nt: TGTGCCAGCAGCCACCCGGGGACTAGCGGGAGACTGGGCACAGATACGCAGTATTTT; CDR3aa: CASSHPGTSGRLGTDTQYF
abundance: -; d_gene: -; v_gene: TRBV3-1/TRBV3-2; j_gene: TRBJ2-7; CDR3nt: TGTGCCAGCAGCTCCACTGCCTACGAGCAGTACTTC; CDR3aa: CASSSTAYEQYF
abundance: once; d_gene: -; v_gene: TRBV20-1; j_gene: TRBJ1-2; CDR3nt: TGCAGTGCTAGTTACGGGGTTATGAAGTCGGGCTACACCTTC; CDR3aa: CSASYGVMKSGYTF
abundance: few; d_gene: -; v_gene: TRBV6-6; j_gene: TRBJ1-6; CDR3nt: TGTGCCAGCAGTAGTACTACCAATTCACCCCTCCACTTT; CDR3aa: CASSSTTNSPLHF
abundance: -; d_gene: TRBD2; v_gene: TRBV5-6; j_gene: TRBJ2-1; CDR3nt: TGTGCCAGCAGCTTGGGGACTAGTCTCTACAATGAGCAGTTCTTC; CDR3aa: CASSLGTSLYNEQFF
abundance: -; d_gene: -; v_gene: TRBV3-1/TRBV3-2; j_gene: TRBJ2-7; CDR3nt: TGTGCCAGCAGCCAAGTTGCCGGAGGTTCCGAGCAGTACTTC; CDR3aa: CASSQVAGGSEQYF
abundance: -; d_gene: -; v_gene: TRBV5-4; j_gene: TRBJ2-2; CDR3nt: TGTGCCAGCAGCTTGGTACAGGAAAACACCGGGGAGCTGTTTTTT; CDR3aa: CASSLVQENTGELFF
abundance: -; d_gene: -; v_gene: TRBV7-2; j_gene: TRBJ2-3; CDR3nt: TGTGCCAGCCGAGAAACAGATACGCAGTATTTT; CDR3aa: CASRETDTQYF
abundance: -; d_gene: TRBD1; v_gene: TRBV2; j_gene: TRBJ1-4; CDR3nt: TGTGCCAGCCACAGGGGGATTGCAACTAATGAAAAACTGTTTTTT; CDR3aa: CASHRGIATNEKLFF
abundance: few; d_gene: TRBD1; v_gene: TRBV7-2; j_gene: TRBJ2-6; CDR3nt: TGTGCCAGCAGCTTAGCCCTACAGGGGGCGCACGGGGCCAACGTCCTGACTTTC; CDR3aa: CASSLALQGAHGANVLTF
abundance: -; d_gene: -; v_gene: TRBV5-6; j_gene: TRBJ2-4; CDR3nt: TGTGCCAGCAGCGCCGACTTAAATGGGATTCAGTACTTC; CDR3aa: CASSADLNGIQYF
abundance: -; d_gene: -; v_gene: TRBV4-3; j_gene: TRBJ2-1; CDR3nt: TGCGCCAGCAGCCAAGAAACGATTGGACTGGTCGGTGAGCAGTTCTTC; CDR3aa: CASSQETIGLVGEQFF
abundance: many; d_gene: TRBD2; v_gene: TRBV7-9; j_gene: TRBJ2-7; CDR3nt: TGTGCCAGCAGCTATGCCCGTGGGACTAGCCACGAGCAGTACTTC; CDR3aa: CASSYARGTSHEQYF
abundance: -; d_gene: -; v_gene: TRBV3-1/TRBV3-2; j_gene: TRBJ2-7; CDR3nt: TGTGCCAGCAGCTCAGTGGGGGGGCGCTACGAGCAGTACTTC; CDR3aa: CASSSVGGRYEQYF
abundance: -; d_gene: TRBD1; v_gene: TRBV6-5; j_gene: TRBJ1-3; CDR3nt: TGTGCCAGCAGTTACACAGGACAGGCGACAGGAAACACCATATATTTT; CDR3aa: CASSYTGQATGNTIYF
abundance: -; d_gene: -; v_gene: TRBV28; j_gene: TRBJ1-4; CDR3nt: TGTGCCAGCAGCCAAGGGGGGGCCACTAATGAAAAACTGTTTTTT; CDR3aa: CASSQGGATNEKLFF
abundance: -; d_gene: -; v_gene: TRBV18; j_gene: TRBJ1-2; CDR3nt: TGTGCCAGCTCACCAAGACAGGCAGCCTATGGCTACACCTTC; CDR3aa: CASSPRQAAYGYTF
abundance: -; d_gene: -; v_gene: TRBV5-1; j_gene: TRBJ2-5; CDR3nt: TGCGCCAGCAGCTTGACAGGGATATTAAACCAAGAGACCCAGTACTTC; CDR3aa: CASSLTGILNQETQYF
abundance: -; d_gene: -; v_gene: TRBV6-2/TRBV6-3; j_gene: TRBJ1-1; CDR3nt: TGTGCCAGCAGTCTCCGGACAGCGAACACTGAAGCTTTCTTT; CDR3aa: CASSLRTANTEAFF
abundance: -; d_gene: TRBD1; v_gene: TRBV28; j_gene: TRBJ2-7; CDR3nt: TGTGCCAGCAGAAAACAGGGGGCGCAAGAGCAGTACTTC; CDR3aa: CASRKQGAQEQYF
abundance: -; d_gene: TRBD2; v_gene: TRBV6-5; j_gene: TRBJ2-1; CDR3nt: TGTGCCAGCAGTTCCGGGACTAGCGGACACAATGAGCAGTTCTTC; CDR3aa: CASSSGTSGHNEQFF
abundance: -; d_gene: TRBD2; v_gene: TRBV29-1; j_gene: TRBJ2-1; CDR3nt: TGCAGCGTCCCCGGAGGGCTAGCGGGAAGCTACAATGAGCAGTTCTTC; CDR3aa: CSVPGGLAGSYNEQFF
abundance: -; d_gene: -; v_gene: TRBV11-2; j_gene: TRBJ2-3; CDR3nt: TGTGCCAGCAGCCTCACGAGGCGAGATACGCAGTATTTT; CDR3aa: CASSLTRRDTQYF
abundance: -; d_gene: TRBD2; v_gene: TRBV7-2; j_gene: TRBJ2-3; CDR3nt: TGTGCCAGCAGCTCACTACTAGCGGGAGGTGTACTAGATACGCAGTATTTT; CDR3aa: CASSSLLAGGVLDTQYF
abundance: -; d_gene: TRBD2; v_gene: TRBV7-8; j_gene: TRBJ2-1; CDR3nt: TGTGCCAGCAGCTTAGGTGCGGGAGGCCACAATGAGCAGTTCTTC; CDR3aa: CASSLGAGGHNEQFF
abundance: once; d_gene: TRBD2; v_gene: TRBV27; j_gene: TRBJ2-7; CDR3nt: TGTGCCAGCAGTAGGGGAACTAGCGGGAGTCGCGAGCAGTACTTC; CDR3aa: CASSRGTSGSREQYF
abundance: -; d_gene: -; v_gene: TRBV7-9; j_gene: TRBJ2-7; CDR3nt: TGTGCCAGCAGCTTATTTGGGCGACTAGGCGCCGACGAGCAGTACTTC; CDR3aa: CASSLFGRLGADEQYF
abundance: -; d_gene: -; v_gene: TRBV20-1; j_gene: TRBJ1-2; CDR3nt: TGCAGTGCTAGACCCCTTGGCTACACCTTC; CDR3aa: CSARPLGYTF
abundance: -; d_gene: TRBD1; v_gene: TRBV3-1/TRBV3-2; j_gene: TRBJ1-1; CDR3nt: TGTGCCAGCAGTTATCCGGGACAGGGGTTCGGAAGTGAAGCTTTCTTT; CDR3aa: CASSYPGQGFGSEAFF
abundance: -; d_gene: -; v_gene: TRBV25-1; j_gene: TRBJ1-2; CDR3nt: TGTGCCAGCAGTCTCTCGGGACACTACTATGGCTACACCTTC; CDR3aa: CASSLSGHYYGYTF
abundance: once; d_gene: TRBD1; v_gene: TRBV7-2; j_gene: TRBJ2-3; CDR3nt: TGTGCCAGCAGCTTGGGGACAGGGGGCGGAACAGATACGCAGTATTTT; CDR3aa: CASSLGTGGGTDTQYF
abundance: -; d_gene: TRBD1; v_gene: TRBV10-3; j_gene: TRBJ2-3; CDR3nt: TGTGCCATACAGGGGGTTCAGGGCACAGATACGCAGTATTTT; CDR3aa: CAIQGVQGTDTQYF
abundance: few; d_gene: TRBD2; v_gene: TRBV24-1; j_gene: TRBJ2-1; CDR3nt: TGTGCCACCAGTGATACCCCCGGGACTAGCGGGAGGGACTCTCACAATGAGCAGTTCTTC; CDR3aa: CATSDTPGTSGRDSHNEQFF
abundance: once; d_gene: TRBD1; v_gene: TRBV15; j_gene: TRBJ1-5; CDR3nt: TGTGCCACCAGCAAAGGGACAGGGGGTGTGATGAGCAATCAGCCCCAGCATTTT; CDR3aa: CATSKGTGGVMSNQPQHF
abundance: few; d_gene: TRBD2; v_gene: TRBV2; j_gene: TRBJ2-7; CDR3nt: TGTGCCAGCAGCGCCGATAGTTTCCTATTACTAGCGGGAGTTTCCGAGCAGTACTTC; CDR3aa: CASSADSFLLLAGVSEQYF
abundance: -; d_gene: TRBD1; v_gene: TRBV5-1; j_gene: TRBJ1-1; CDR3nt: TGCGCCAGCAGCTTCGATAGGGGGCGCGGAACTGAAGCTTTCTTT; CDR3aa: CASSFDRGRGTEAFF